This is a list of T cell receptor beta chains from one sample in a study of shared clonotypes between healthy human individuals. Measured with immunoSEQ multiplex PCR; TCRdb has only the in-frame clones, and not every one. The sample holds 2 million to 3 million clones; under 95% are singletons and the top ten take 0.36%. The sequenced sample consisted of naive CD4+ T cells from PBMCs. These receptors were taken from a man between 18 and 35 years old in good health. Some clones in this sample may be carry-over from other donors' samples. CDR3s include the opening cysteine and the closing phenylalanine or tryptophan. Fields, in order: CDR3 DNA, CDR3 protein, J gene, D gene, V gene, clone size. A D gene is named only where the DNA matches it firmly. The size entry is marked missing in some rows and otherwise reads once, few, many or a size class.

TGTGCCAGCAGCCGGGACGGGAACACTGAAGCTTTCTTT,CASSRDGNTEAFF,TRBJ1-1,NA,TRBV11-2,NA
TGCAGCGTCCAACAGCGGTCCTCCTTCGAGCAGTACTTC,CSVQQRSSFEQYF,TRBJ2-7,NA,TRBV29-1,NA
TGTGCCAGCAGCCAACCGGCCCCTCTCGCTAGCACAGATACGCAGTATTTT,CASSQPAPLASTDTQYF,TRBJ2-3,NA,TRBV14,NA
TGTGCCAGCAGCTTACGGGAGGGGCTGAGCGGGGAGCTGTTTTTT,CASSLREGLSGELFF,TRBJ2-2,TRBD2,TRBV11-1,NA
TGTGCCAGCAGTTACGCCCCCGGGGATCAGCCCCAGCATTTT,CASSYAPGDQPQHF,TRBJ1-5,NA,TRBV6-5,NA
TGTGCCAGTAGTCCCCGGTGGGGTGGCAATCAGCCCCAGCATTTT,CASSPRWGGNQPQHF,TRBJ1-5,NA,TRBV19,NA
TGTGCCAGCTCACCCCAGGGGCTTACTGCGTACGAGCAGTACTTC,CASSPQGLTAYEQYF,TRBJ2-7,NA,TRBV18,NA
TGCAGCGTCCTCCTCCTTGGGTACCAAGAGACCCAGTACTTC,CSVLLLGYQETQYF,TRBJ2-5,NA,TRBV29-1,NA
TGTGCCAGCAGCTTCCGGGACAGGGAAGACTATGGCTACACCTTC,CASSFRDREDYGYTF,TRBJ1-2,TRBD1,TRBV5-8,NA
TGTGCCAGCAGTGAAGCCAGGGGAAGCAATCAGCCCCAGCATTTT,CASSEARGSNQPQHF,TRBJ1-5,NA,TRBV2,NA
TGTGCCAGCAGCGTATATCGGAGCACAGATACGCAGTATTTT,CASSVYRSTDTQYF,TRBJ2-3,NA,TRBV9,NA
TGTGCCAGCAGCCAAGGGGGCGACTATGGCTACACCTTC,CASSQGGDYGYTF,TRBJ1-2,TRBD1,TRBV5-5,NA
TGTGCCAGCAGTCTTGACAGCTACGAGCAGTACTTC,CASSLDSYEQYF,TRBJ2-7,NA,TRBV2,NA
TGTGCCAGCTCATCCGACAGCAACTATGGCTACACCTTC,CASSSDSNYGYTF,TRBJ1-2,NA,TRBV18,NA
TGCGCCAGCAGCCAAAGGGTGAACAGGGAGGACACTGAAGCTTTCTTT,CASSQRVNREDTEAFF,TRBJ1-1,NA,TRBV4-1,few
TGTGCCAGTAGTGTGTTGGGGGGCAATCAGCCCCAGCATTTT,CASSVLGGNQPQHF,TRBJ1-5,NA,TRBV19,NA